What follows is one T cell receptor (beta chain) and its context. The antigen remains undetermined. Generated by immunoSEQ multiplex PCR, the TCRdb table keeps only in-frame clones and is missing some. The repertoire holds 20,000 to 25,000 clones, with more than 75% as singletons. The length of the CDR3 is 12 residues. V lost 5 bases, J lost 2 bases, and 7 bases lay in between. The germline V gene encodes CDR1 GTSNPN and CDR2 SVGIG (reference sequence). This sample was included in a study of OX40 agonist ivuxolimab in advanced cancers. The wider study: Prior anti-PD-1, anti-PD-L1 or anti-CTLA-4 therapy did not bar entry, and about 40% had some. Points from the study as a whole: In the 0.1 to 3.0 mg/kg range, CD4+ and CD8+ blood T cells had expanded clonally by week 6.

The chain carries TRBV30 and TRBJ2-1, with D hard to call. Sequenced material: CD4+ or CD8+ T cells sorted from blood, taken in a trial of the OX40 agonist ivuxolimab. This clonotype was sampled from an adult with an advanced solid tumor such as melanoma, head and neck, liver or kidney cancer. CDR3 DNA sequence: TGTGCCTGGGGAATACCCTACAATGAGCAGTTCTTC. This gives the protein CAWGIPYNEQFF.